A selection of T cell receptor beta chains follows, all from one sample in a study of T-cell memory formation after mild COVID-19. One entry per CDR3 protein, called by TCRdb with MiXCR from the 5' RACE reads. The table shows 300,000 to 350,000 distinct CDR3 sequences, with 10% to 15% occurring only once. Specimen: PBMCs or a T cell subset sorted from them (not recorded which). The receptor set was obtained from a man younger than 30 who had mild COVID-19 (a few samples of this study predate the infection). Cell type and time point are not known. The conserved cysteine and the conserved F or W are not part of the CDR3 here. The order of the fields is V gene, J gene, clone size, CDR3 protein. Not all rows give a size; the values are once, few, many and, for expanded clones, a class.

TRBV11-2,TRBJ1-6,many,ASTPEGQGGLSPLH
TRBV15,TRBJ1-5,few,ATTGSGDQPQH
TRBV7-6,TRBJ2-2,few,ASSLRAGGQGTGGELF
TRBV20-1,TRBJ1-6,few,SARPPREGSYNSPLH
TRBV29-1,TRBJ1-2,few,SVEEGRGGPYGYT
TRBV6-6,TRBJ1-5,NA,ASSYSRTGYRQPQH
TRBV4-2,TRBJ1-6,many,ASSPSGSRSYNSPLH
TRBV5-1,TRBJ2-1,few,ASSLGRLAGGDEQF
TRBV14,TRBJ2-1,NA,ASSPLAGGLDEQF
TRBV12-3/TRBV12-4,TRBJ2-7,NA,ASSLGTTEQY
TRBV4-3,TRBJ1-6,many,ASSQEPGNSPLH
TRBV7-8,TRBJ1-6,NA,ASSPGQGGNSPLH
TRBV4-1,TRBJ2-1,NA,ASSQRGLTTDSYNEQF
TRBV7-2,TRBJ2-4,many,ASSSKFSGTTTWDIQY
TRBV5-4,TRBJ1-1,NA,ASSWPGVELNTEAF
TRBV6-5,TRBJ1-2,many,ASSYSTGTSGGYT
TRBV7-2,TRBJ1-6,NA,ASSFRDSHSPLH
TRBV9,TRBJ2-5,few,ASSVGLSVETQY
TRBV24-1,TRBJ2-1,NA,ATSDLGSNEQF
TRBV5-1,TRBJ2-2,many,ASRDGQGTGELF
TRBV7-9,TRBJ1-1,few,ASSPGQAREEAF
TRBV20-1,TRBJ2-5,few,SARDEWARSAQY
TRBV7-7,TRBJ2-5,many,ASSLMVSSQETQY
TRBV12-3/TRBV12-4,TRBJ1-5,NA,ASSSMGLKNQPQH
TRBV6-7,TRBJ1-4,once,ASSFRKEKLF
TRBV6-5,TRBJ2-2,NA,ASSYSGGLVVGELF
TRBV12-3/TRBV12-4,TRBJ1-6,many,ASSGQLNSPLH